Shown below are 29 T cell receptor beta chains from a single sample sequenced in a study of blood T cell repertoires in COVID-19. Some clones are missing from TCRdb's copy, which holds only in-frame ones; the method was immunoSEQ multiplex PCR. The data show some 49,000 clones, about 86% seen once. The sample taken for sequencing was peripheral blood. These receptors all stem from a woman aged 80 or older with COVID-19, enrolled during active disease.

The chain links TRBV6-1 to TRBJ2-1, with 9 bases aligning to TRBD2. Germline trimming cut 2 bases from V and 6 bases from J; bases unmatched to any gene: 11. Germline V lookup: CDR1 MNHNS, CDR2 SASEGT. The CDR3 spans 17 residues. This chain's CDR3 is CASSERVVAGVRNEQFF. In DNA, the CDR3 is TGTGCCAGCAGTGAAAGGGTTGTAGCGGGAGTGCGCAATGAGCAGTTCTTC.

The chain joins TRBV3-1 (or the pseudogene TRBV3-2) to TRBJ1-1, with D hard to call. CDR1 is LGHDT and CDR2 is YNNKEL in the germline V gene (reference sequence). V shed 4 bases and J shed 3 bases, with 18 bases lying between them. This CDR3 comprises 16 residues. In DNA form, the CDR3 reads TGTGCCAGCAGCCCAGTGCGGTTAAGAGTAGACACTGAAGCTTTCTTT. Protein: CASSPVRLRVDTEAFF.

The CDR3 region has the DNA TGTGCCAGCAGTGACAAGACAGGGAGTAGCACAGATACGCAGTATTTT. This translates into CASSDKTGSSTDTQYF. The V gene is TRBV25-1, the J gene TRBJ2-3; TRBD1 matches at 7 bases. Germline trimming cut 3 bases from V and 0 bases from J; bases unmatched to any gene: 6. The CDR3 runs to 16 residues. The germline V gene encodes CDR1 MGHDK and CDR2 SYGVNS.

This chain links TRBV20-1 with TRBJ1-1; D is perhaps TRBD1 (6 bases). Germline V gene data show CDR1 as DFQATT and CDR2 as SNEGSKA (reference sequence). The CDR3 covers 11 residues. V lost 6 bases and J lost 5, with 10 bases in between. CDR3: CSARTETEAFF. As DNA, the CDR3 is TGCAGTGCCCGGACAGAAACTGAAGCTTTCTTT.

V is TRBV10-3 and J is TRBJ1-5; D is possibly TRBD1 (5 bases). This CDR3 comprises 14 residues. The V and J ends lost 5 bases and 0 bases respectively, with 8 bases between them. CDR1 ENHRY and CDR2 SYGVKD come from the germline V gene. CDR3 nucleotides: TGTGCCATCAGTTCGGGGGATAGCAATCAGCCCCAGCATTTT. It codes for CAISSGDSNQPQHF.

This sequence joins TRBV5-1 and TRBJ1-6, with TRBD1 identical over 8 bases. V was clipped by 4 bases and J by 9 bases; unmatched bases: 18. The V gene's germline CDR1 is SGHRS and CDR2 YFSETQ. This CDR3 has 18 residues. CDR3 DNA: TGCGCCAGCAGCCAGATCCCACCGGGACAGGCGGCGAGTTCACCCCTCCACTTT. As protein: CASSQIPPGQAASSPLHF.

The rearrangement links TRBV27 to TRBJ2-7, with 10 bases that match TRBD2. The CDR3 covers 14 residues. V was clipped by 5 bases and J by 5 bases; unmatched bases: 6. Germline CDR1 reads MNHEY; CDR2 reads SMNVEV (reference sequence). As DNA, the CDR3 is TGTGCCAGCAGTACTCAGCGGGAGGGTAACGAGCAGTACTTC. Residues: CASSTQREGNEQYF.

The chain uses TRBV24-1 and TRBJ2-1; 7 bases align to TRBD2. This CDR3 has 17 amino acids. From germline, CDR1 is KGHDR and CDR2 SFDVKD. The J segment lost 4 bases and the V segment lost 3 bases, leaving 11 bases of the junction unmatched. The CDR3 region is CATSDPRVSGKYNEQFF. The CDR3 DNA reads TGTGCCACCAGTGATCCCCGCGTGAGCGGGAAATACAATGAGCAGTTCTTC.

V gene TRBV29-1 combines with J gene TRBJ2-7, with 8 bases fitting TRBD1. V was pared by 6 bases and J by 4 bases, with 8 bases of the junction left unmatched. Germline V gene sequence: CDR1 SQVTM, CDR2 ANQGSEA. This CDR3 has 13 residues. CDR3 amino acids: CSVRWTGMYEQYF. Written as DNA, the CDR3 is TGCAGCGTCCGGTGGACAGGGATGTACGAGCAGTACTTC.

This clone was seen a few times. The rearrangement links TRBV6-5 to TRBJ2-7; 9 positions match TRBD2. The CDR3 is made up of 16 amino acids. Germline CDR1 is MNHEY and CDR2 is SVGAGI. With V trimmed by 1 base and J by 4 bases, 8 bases remained unmatched. This CDR3 reads CASSYLAGDYYYEQYF. In DNA form, the CDR3 reads TGTGCCAGCAGTTACTTAGCGGGAGATTACTATTACGAGCAGTACTTC.

The chain couples TRBV18 to TRBJ2-3, with D perhaps matching TRBD1 (6 bases). Germline V gene lookup returns CDR1 KGHSH and CDR2 LQKENI. The V and J ends lost 4 bases and 0 bases respectively, with 11 bases between them. The CDR3 is 15 amino acids. The chain's CDR3 is CASSLDGTSTDTQYF. CDR3 coding DNA: TGTGCCAGCTCACTCGATGGGACAAGCACAGATACGCAGTATTTT.

The J gene is TRBJ2-5, the V gene TRBV5-1; 9 nucleotides agree with TRBD2. This CDR3 comprises 14 residues. Unmatched junction bases numbered 4, after V lost 4 bases and J lost 3 bases. CDR1 and CDR2 from the germline V gene are SGHRS and YFSETQ. This CDR3 is CASSPGLAEETQYF. CDR3 in DNA: TGCGCCAGCAGCCCGGGACTAGCTGAAGAGACCCAGTACTTC. The variable domain in full, completed from reference TRBV5-1 and TRBJ2-5, reads KAGVTQTPRYLIKTRGQQVTLSCSPISGHRSVSWYQQTPGQGLQFLFEYFSETQRNKGNFPGRFSGRQFSNSRSEMNVSTLELGDSALYLCASSPGLAEETQYFGPGTRLLVL.

The V and J genes are TRBV7-3 and TRBJ2-1, with D unclear. The V end lost 4 bases, the J end lost 1 base, and 14 bases lay between the germline ends. CDR1 SGHTA and CDR2 FQGTGA come from the germline V gene. This CDR3 spans 16 amino acids. CDR3 DNA sequence: TGTGCCAGCAGCTCTTACGCTGGGCGTTCCTACAATGAGCAGTTCTTC. Protein: CASSSYAGRSYNEQFF.

The CDR3 loop reads CASRAWTVNQPQHF. DNA of the CDR3: TGTGCCAGCAGGGCCTGGACAGTTAATCAGCCCCAGCATTTT. This rearrangement joins TRBV6-5 to TRBJ1-5; a possible D gene is TRBD1 (6 bases). This CDR3 contains 14 residues. The V end lost 6 bases, the J end lost 4 bases, and 13 bases lay between the germline ends. Germline V gene lookup returns CDR1 MNHEY and CDR2 SVGAGI.

The V and J genes are TRBV5-1 and TRBJ2-3; 10 positions agree with TRBD1. This CDR3 contains 17 residues. Looked up from germline, CDR1 is SGHRS and CDR2 is YFSETQ. After removal of 0 bases from V and 5 bases from J, the junction contained 9 bases not matched to a gene. The CDR3 DNA reads as TGCGCCAGCAGCTTGGGGGGACAGGGGACCCCAAAAGATACGCAGTATTTT. It is translated as CASSLGGQGTPKDTQYF.

V is TRBV25-1 and J is TRBJ1-5; D is ambiguous. V was cut by 4 bases and J by 5 bases, with 9 bases left in between. The germline V gene encodes CDR1 MGHDK and CDR2 SYGVNS. The length of the CDR3 is 13 residues. CDR3 coding DNA: TGTGCCAGCAGTGCCCCCGGGGATCAGCCCCAGCATTTT. Translation gives CASSAPGDQPQHF.

The chain is built from TRBV18 and TRBJ1-2; D remains ambiguous. The CDR3 is 17 amino acids. Trimming removed 3 bases at V and 0 bases at J, with 17 bases between. Looked up from germline, CDR1 is KGHSH and CDR2 is LQKENI. CDR3: CASSPRSDGKANYGYTF. CDR3 bases: TGTGCCAGCTCACCGAGATCGGACGGGAAAGCTAACTATGGCTACACCTTC. Drawing the rest from reference TRBV18 and TRBJ1-2, the complete variable domain is NAGVMQNPRHLVRRRGQEARLRCSPMKGHSHVYWYRQLPEEGLKFMVYLQKENIIDESGMPKERFSAEFPKEGPSILRIQQVVRGDSAAYFCASSPRSDGKANYGYTFGSGTRLTVV.

The chain combines TRBV11-3 with TRBJ2-2; D is unclear. The germline V gene has CDR1 SGHNT and CDR2 YENEEA. The V end was cut by 3 bases, the J end by 4 bases, with 3 bases between. This CDR3 comprises 12 residues. The CDR3 protein is CASSFFTGELFF. Here the CDR3 DNA reads TGTGCCAGCAGCTTCTTCACCGGGGAGCTGTTTTTT. Together with reference TRBV11-3 and TRBJ2-2, the CDR3 gives the full variable domain: EAGVVQSPRYKIIEKKQPVAFWCNPISGHNTLYWYLQNLGQGPELLIRYENEEAVDDSQLPKDRFSAERLKGVDSTLKIQPAELGDSAVYLCASSFFTGELFFGEGSRLTVL.

The rearrangement uses TRBV27 and TRBJ2-1; 9 nucleotides agree with TRBD2. The CDR3 runs to 15 residues. CDR1 is MNHEY and CDR2 is SMNVEV in the germline V gene (reference sequence). The trim removed 1 base at V and 12 bases at J, leaving 10 bases unmatched. The CDR3 bases are TGTGCCAGCAGTTTATTAGAGGTAGCGGGAGTTCGGCAGTTCTTC. This sequence encodes CASSLLEVAGVRQFF.

This clone was recorded a few times. V is TRBV11-2 and J is TRBJ1-2; a possible D gene is TRBD1 (6 bases). V gave up 5 bases and J gave up 5 bases, with 18 bases separating them. Germline values: CDR1 SGHAT, CDR2 FQNNGV. This CDR3 has 15 amino acids. This chain's CDR3 is CASSPGTSPLYGYTF. Here the CDR3 DNA reads TGTGCCAGCAGCCCCGGGACAAGCCCGTTATATGGCTACACCTTC.

CDR3 DNA: TGTGCCACCAGCAGAGGGCCCAAAGAGACCCAGTACTTC. Protein: CATSRGPKETQYF. The J gene is TRBJ2-5, the V gene TRBV15; unclear D gene. V lost 1 base to trimming and J lost 3 bases, with 6 bases between them. This CDR3 region has 13 residues. CDR1 and CDR2 from the germline V gene are LNHNV and YYDKDF (reference sequence). The whole variable domain, remainder taken from reference TRBV15 and TRBJ2-5, is DAMVIQNPRYQVTQFGKPVTLSCSQTLNHNVMYWYQQKSSQAPKLLFHYYDKDFNNEADTPDNFQSRRPNTSFCFLDIRSPGLGDTAMYLCATSRGPKETQYFGPGTRLLVL.

This chain joins TRBV19 and TRBJ1-2; D is perhaps TRBD1 (5 bases). The germline V and J ends were trimmed by 8 bases and 8 bases, with 15 bases remaining between them. Germline V gene data show CDR1 as LNHDA and CDR2 as SQIVND (reference sequence). The CDR3 runs to 12 residues. Here the CDR3 reads CASSRVLGGYTF. As DNA, the CDR3 is TGTGCCAGTTCCAGGGTGTTGGGCGGCTACACCTTC.

This rearrangement joins TRBV7-8 to TRBJ2-7; 8 positions agree with TRBD2. The V and J ends lost 3 bases and 6 bases, in that order; junction bases with no gene match: 28. Germline lookup yields CDR1 SGHVS and CDR2 FQNEAQ. CDR3 size: 21 residues. The CDR3 sequence is CASSFPRGGETEAGPGGEQYF. In nucleotides, the CDR3 is TGTGCCAGCAGCTTTCCCCGGGGGGGGGAAACTGAAGCCGGTCCGGGTGGCGAGCAGTACTTC.

The table lists this clone with a count of one. The rearrangement joins TRBV4-1 to TRBJ1-4; D is possibly TRBD1 (5 bases). The V and J ends lost 1 base and 8 bases respectively, with 14 bases between them. The length of the CDR3 is 15 residues. Germline values: CDR1 MGHRA, CDR2 YSYEKL. This chain's CDR3 is CASSQVGGGEEKLFF. The DNA of the CDR3 is TGCGCCAGCAGCCAAGTAGGCGGGGGGGAGGAAAAACTGTTTTTT.

The chain has TRBV18 and TRBJ1-1, with 8 positions matching TRBD1. Germline CDR1 reads KGHSH; CDR2 reads LQKENI. The CDR3 sequence is 14 residues long. After removal of 7 bases from V and 2 bases from J, the junction contained 6 bases not matched to a gene. The CDR3 loop is CASFPQGANTEAFF. In DNA form, the CDR3 reads TGTGCCAGCTTCCCGCAGGGGGCAAACACTGAAGCTTTCTTT.

This rearrangement joins TRBV2 to TRBJ1-6; tentative D call: TRBD1 (5 bases). The germline V gene has CDR1 SNHLY and CDR2 FYNNEI. Trimming shortened V by 5 bases and J by 5 bases, and 16 bases separated the two germline ends. The length of the CDR3 is 16 residues. The CDR3 bases are TGTGCCAGCAGTAATCCCTGGGGGGGTAATAATTCACCCCTCCACTTT. The encoded protein is CASSNPWGGNNSPLHF.

DNA for the CDR3: TGCGCCAGCAGCCAAGAAGGCACCGCCGGGGCCTACGAGCAGTACTTC. Its translation is CASSQEGTAGAYEQYF. This chain joins TRBV4-1 and TRBJ2-7; TRBD2 might be the D (5 bases). Per the germline V gene, CDR1 is MGHRA and CDR2 is YSYEKL. Trimming removed 0 bases from V and 2 bases from J, with 14 bases in between. The CDR3 runs 16 residues.

This chain links TRBV3-1 (or the pseudogene TRBV3-2) with TRBJ2-7; a weak D match, TRBD2 (6 bases). Trimming removed 5 bases from V and 6 bases from J, with 14 bases in between. Germline values: CDR1 LGHDT, CDR2 YNNKEL (reference sequence). The CDR3 is made up of 13 amino acids. The CDR3 sequence is CASSYGTSGEQYF. CDR3 sequence (DNA): TGTGCCAGCAGCTACGGGACTTCGGGCGAGCAGTACTTC.

The V and J genes are TRBV7-2 and TRBJ2-3; the D gene is possibly TRBD2 (7 bases). Trimming shortened V by 4 bases and J by 1 base, and 15 bases separated the two germline ends. This CDR3 contains 16 residues. The germline V gene encodes CDR1 SGHTA and CDR2 FQGNSA. In DNA form, the CDR3 reads TGTGCCAGCAGCTCCCAGTCGGGGGGCGGCACAGATACGCAGTATTTT. Its translation: CASSSQSGGGTDTQYF.